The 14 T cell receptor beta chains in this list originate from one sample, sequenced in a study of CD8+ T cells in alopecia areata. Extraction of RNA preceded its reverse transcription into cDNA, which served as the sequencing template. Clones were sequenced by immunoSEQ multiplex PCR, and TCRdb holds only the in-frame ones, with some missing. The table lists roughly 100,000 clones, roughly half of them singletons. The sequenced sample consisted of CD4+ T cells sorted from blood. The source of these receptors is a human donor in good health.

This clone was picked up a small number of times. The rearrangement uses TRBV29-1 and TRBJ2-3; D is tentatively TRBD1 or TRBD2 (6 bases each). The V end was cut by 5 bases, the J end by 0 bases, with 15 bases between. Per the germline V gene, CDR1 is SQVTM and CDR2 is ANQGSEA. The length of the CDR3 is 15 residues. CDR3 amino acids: CSVTGGRTSTDTQYF. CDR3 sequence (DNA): TGCAGCGTTACCGGGGGCAGAACTAGCACAGATACGCAGTATTTT.

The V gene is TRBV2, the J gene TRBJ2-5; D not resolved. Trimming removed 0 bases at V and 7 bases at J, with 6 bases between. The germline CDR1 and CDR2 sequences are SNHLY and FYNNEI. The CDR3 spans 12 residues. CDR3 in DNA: TGTGCCAGCAGTGAAGCCACGGCGACCCAGTACTTC. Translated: CASSEATATQYF. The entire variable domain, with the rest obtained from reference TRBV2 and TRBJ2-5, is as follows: EPEVTQTPSHQVTQMGQEVILRCVPISNHLYFYWYRQILGQKVEFLVSFYNNEISEKSEIFDDQFSVERPDGSNFTLKIRSTKLEDSAMYFCASSEATATQYFGPGTRLLVL.

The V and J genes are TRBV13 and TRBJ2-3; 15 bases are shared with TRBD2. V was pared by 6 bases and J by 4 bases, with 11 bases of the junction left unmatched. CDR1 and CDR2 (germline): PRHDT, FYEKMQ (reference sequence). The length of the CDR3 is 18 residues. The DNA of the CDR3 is TGTGCCAGCAGGAACGGACTAGCGGGGGGGCCTTACGCAGATACGCAGTATTTT. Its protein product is CASRNGLAGGPYADTQYF.

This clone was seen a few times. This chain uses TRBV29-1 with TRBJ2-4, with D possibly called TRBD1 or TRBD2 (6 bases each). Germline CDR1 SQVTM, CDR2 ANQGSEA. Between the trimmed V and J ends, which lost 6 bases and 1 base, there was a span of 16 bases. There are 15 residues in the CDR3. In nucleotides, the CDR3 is TGCAGCGTGACAACCCAGGGGAGGGCCAAAAACATTCAGTACTTC. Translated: CSVTTQGRAKNIQYF. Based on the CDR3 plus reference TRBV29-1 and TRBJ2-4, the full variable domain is SAVISQKPSRDICQRGTSLTIQCQVDSQVTMMFWYRQQPGQSLTLIATANQGSEATYESGFVIDKFPISRPNLTFSTLTVSNMSPEDSSIYLCSVTTQGRAKNIQYFGAGTRLSVL.

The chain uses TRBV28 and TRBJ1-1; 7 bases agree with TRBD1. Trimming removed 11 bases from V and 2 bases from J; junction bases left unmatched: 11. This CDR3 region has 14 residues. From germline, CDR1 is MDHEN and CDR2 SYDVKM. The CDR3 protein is CACRGTAKNTEAFF. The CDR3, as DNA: TGTGCCTGTAGAGGGACAGCTAAAAACACTGAAGCTTTCTTT.

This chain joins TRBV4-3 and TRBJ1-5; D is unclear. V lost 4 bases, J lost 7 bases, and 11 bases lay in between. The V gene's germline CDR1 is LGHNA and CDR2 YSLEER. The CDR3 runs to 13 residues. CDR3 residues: CASSLGMGQPQHF. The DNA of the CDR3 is TGCGCCAGCAGCCTCGGGATGGGCCAGCCCCAGCATTTT.

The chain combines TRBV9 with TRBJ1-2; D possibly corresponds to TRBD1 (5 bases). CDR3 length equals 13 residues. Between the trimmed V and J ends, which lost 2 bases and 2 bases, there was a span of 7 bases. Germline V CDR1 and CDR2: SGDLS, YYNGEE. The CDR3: CASSVGTNYGYTF. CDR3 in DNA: TGTGCCAGCAGCGTTGGGACCAACTATGGCTACACCTTC.

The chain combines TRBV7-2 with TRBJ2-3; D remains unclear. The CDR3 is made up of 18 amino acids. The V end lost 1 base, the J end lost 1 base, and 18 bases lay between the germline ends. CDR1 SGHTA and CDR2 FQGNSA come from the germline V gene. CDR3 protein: CASSLGLVVGVGTDTQYF. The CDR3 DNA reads TGTGCCAGCAGCTTAGGGTTGGTAGTCGGAGTTGGCACAGATACGCAGTATTTT.

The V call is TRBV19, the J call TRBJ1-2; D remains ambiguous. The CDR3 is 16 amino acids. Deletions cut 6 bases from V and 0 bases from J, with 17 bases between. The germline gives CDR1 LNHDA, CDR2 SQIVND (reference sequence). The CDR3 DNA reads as TGTGCCAGTAGCCAAGAAGGGTATCGCACTAACTATGGCTACACCTTC. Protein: CASSQEGYRTNYGYTF.

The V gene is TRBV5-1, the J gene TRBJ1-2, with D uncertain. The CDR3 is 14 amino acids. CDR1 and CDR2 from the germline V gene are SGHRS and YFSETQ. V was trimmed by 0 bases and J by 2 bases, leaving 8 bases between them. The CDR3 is CASSLALGNYGYTF. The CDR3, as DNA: TGCGCCAGCAGCTTGGCCCTTGGCAACTATGGCTACACCTTC.

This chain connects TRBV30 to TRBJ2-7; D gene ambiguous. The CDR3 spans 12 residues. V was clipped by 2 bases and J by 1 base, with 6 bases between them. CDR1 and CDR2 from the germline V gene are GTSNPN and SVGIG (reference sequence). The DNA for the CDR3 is TGTGCCTGGAGTTACACTTCCTACGAGCAGTACTTC. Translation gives CAWSYTSYEQYF.

CDR3 nucleotides: TGTGCCAGCAGTTTCAACAGGGGCTATGGCTACACCTTC. Translating gives CASSFNRGYGYTF. The chain links TRBV27 to TRBJ1-2; 7 bases are a match to TRBD1. CDR3 length: 13 amino acids. J was trimmed by 4 bases and V by 3 bases; bases with no gene match: 2. Germline values: CDR1 MNHEY, CDR2 SMNVEV (reference sequence).

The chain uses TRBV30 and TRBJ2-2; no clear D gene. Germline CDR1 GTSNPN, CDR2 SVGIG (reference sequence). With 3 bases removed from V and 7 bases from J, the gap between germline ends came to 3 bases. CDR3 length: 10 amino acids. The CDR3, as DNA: TGTGCCTGGAGGGGCGGGGAGCTGTTTTTT. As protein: CAWRGGELFF.

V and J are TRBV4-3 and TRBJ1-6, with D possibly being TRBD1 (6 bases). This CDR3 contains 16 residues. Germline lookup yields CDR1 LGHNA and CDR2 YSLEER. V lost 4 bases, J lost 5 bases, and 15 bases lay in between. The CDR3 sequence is CASSRGRGGDNSPLHF. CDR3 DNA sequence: TGCGCCAGCAGCCGAGGCAGGGGAGGAGATAATTCACCCCTCCACTTT.